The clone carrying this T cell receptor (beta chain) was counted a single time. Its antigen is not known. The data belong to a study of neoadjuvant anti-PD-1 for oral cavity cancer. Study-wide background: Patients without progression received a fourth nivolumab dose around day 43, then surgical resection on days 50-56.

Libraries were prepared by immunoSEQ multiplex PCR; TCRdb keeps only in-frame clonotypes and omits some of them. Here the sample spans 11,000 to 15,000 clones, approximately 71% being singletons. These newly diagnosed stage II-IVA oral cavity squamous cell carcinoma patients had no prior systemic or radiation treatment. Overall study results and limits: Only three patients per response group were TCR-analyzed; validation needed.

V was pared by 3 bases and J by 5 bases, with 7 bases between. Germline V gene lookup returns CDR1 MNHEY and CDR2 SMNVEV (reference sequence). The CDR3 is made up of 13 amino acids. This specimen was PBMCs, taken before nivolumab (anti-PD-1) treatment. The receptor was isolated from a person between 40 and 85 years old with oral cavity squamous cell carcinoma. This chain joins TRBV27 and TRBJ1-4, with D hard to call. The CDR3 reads CASSLERNEKLFF. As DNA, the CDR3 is TGTGCCAGCAGTTTGGAGAGGAATGAAAAACTGTTTTTT. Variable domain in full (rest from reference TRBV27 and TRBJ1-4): EAQVTQNPRYLITVTGKKLTVTCSQNMNHEYMSWYRQDPGLGLRQIYYSMNVEVTDKGDVPEGYKVSRKEKRNFPLILESPSPNQTSLYFCASSLERNEKLFFGSGTQLSVL.